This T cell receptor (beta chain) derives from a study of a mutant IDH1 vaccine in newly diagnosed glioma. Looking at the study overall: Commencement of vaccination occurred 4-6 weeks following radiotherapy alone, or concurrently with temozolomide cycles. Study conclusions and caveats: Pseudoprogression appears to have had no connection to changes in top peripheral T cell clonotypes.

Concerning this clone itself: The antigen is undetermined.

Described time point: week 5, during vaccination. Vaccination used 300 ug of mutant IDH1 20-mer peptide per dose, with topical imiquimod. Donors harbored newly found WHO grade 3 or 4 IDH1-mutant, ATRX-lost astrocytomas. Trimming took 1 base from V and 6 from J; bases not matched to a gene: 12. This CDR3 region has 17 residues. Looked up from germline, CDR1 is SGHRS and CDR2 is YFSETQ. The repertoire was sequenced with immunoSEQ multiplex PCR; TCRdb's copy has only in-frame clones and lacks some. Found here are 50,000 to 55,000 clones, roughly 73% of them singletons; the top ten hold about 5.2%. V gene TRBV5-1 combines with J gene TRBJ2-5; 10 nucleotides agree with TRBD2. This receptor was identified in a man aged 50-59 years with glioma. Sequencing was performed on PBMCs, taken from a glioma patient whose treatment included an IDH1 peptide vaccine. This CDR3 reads CASSLMSGGAEWKTQYF. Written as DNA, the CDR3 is TGCGCCAGCAGCTTGATGAGCGGGGGGGCCGAGTGGAAGACCCAGTACTTC.